This TCR beta chain was identified in a study of blood T cells in healthy people across ages. Alongside a J-beta primer mix, a sample-barcoded 5' primer served in a second PCR lasting about 7 to 12 cycles. Every individual sample yielded 2.5 million or more paired-end reads (each containing CDR3). TCRdb reprocessed the 5' RACE reads with MiXCR, giving one entry per CDR3 protein. The top ten hold 13% of the sample, which has some 880,000 distinct CDR3 sequences, 30% to 45% seen once. The draw of peripheral blood yielded approximately 11 milliliters from each donor. In each sample, at least 6 million PBMCs were isolated. With each sample, at least 5 micrograms of total RNA were extracted. This TCR was recovered from a man aged 18 to 29 in good health. The sequenced material came from blood.

The CDR3 region has the DNA TGTGCCAGCAGCTTACAAACCGGCGCAGCTAACTATGGCTACACCTTC. This sequence encodes CASSLQTGAANYGYTF. The genes are TRBV7-2 and TRBJ1-2, with D unresolved. Trimming left V 2 bases short and J 0 bases short, with 13 bases between. CDR1 SGHTA and CDR2 FQGNSA come from the germline V gene. This CDR3 is built from 16 residues.